The T cell receptor beta chain under discussion was sequenced for a study of blood T cell repertoires in COVID-19. Study overall: Samples of COVID-19 (acute and convalescent) were obtained from the United States, Italy and Spain. From T cells, B-cell-depleted T cells, or PBMCs came the material, which was cDNA or gDNA.

V lost 2 bases and J lost 9; bases outside the gene matches: 22. Germline V gene sequence: CDR1 GTSNPN, CDR2 SVGIG (reference sequence). This CDR3 comprises 18 residues. Per the original data handling: Estimation of nucleated cell counts relied on the amplification of reference gene primers. Sequenced by immunoSEQ multiplex PCR; TCRdb stores in-frame clones only, minus some. V, J and clone size derive from that table, while D and trimming were established from the DNA sequence. The top ten hold approximately 3% of the sample, which has about 220,000 clones, more than 75% seen once. The receptor was derived from a woman younger than 45 who had recovered from COVID-19. The sample comprised peripheral blood. This chain links TRBV30 with TRBJ1-5; the match to TRBD1 covers 7 bases. DNA of the CDR3: TGTGCCTGGAGTCTACGTGGGACAGCTTGGAATCCTCATCTGCCCCAGCATTTT. It yields the protein CAWSLRGTAWNPHLPQHF.